This T cell receptor beta chain appears in the sequencing data of a study of neoadjuvant anti-PD-1 for oral cavity cancer. In this sample, this clone turned up once. What it binds is unknown. PBMC libraries mostly used around 0.5 ug of input genomic DNA, with six replicates per sample. The protocol was immunoSEQ multiplex PCR, while the TCRdb copy is restricted to in-frame clones and leaves out a portion. The sample lists about 62,000 clones, under 85% seen once, with just over 2.5% in the top ten. Findings of the study overall: Higher pretreatment Treg/Th17 ratios tracked higher pretreatment blood clonality.

This receptor was obtained from a person aged 40 to 85 with oral cavity squamous cell carcinoma. Here the sequenced sample was PBMCs, taken before nivolumab (anti-PD-1) treatment.

CDR3 nucleotide sequence: TGCGCCAGCAGCTTAAGTGGGGAAAAACTGTTTTTT. Protein sequence: CASSLSGEKLFF. The rearrangement links TRBV5-1 to TRBJ1-4; no clear D gene. Trimming stripped 2 bases from V and 8 bases from J, with 7 bases between. CDR3 length equals 12 residues. CDR1 and CDR2 (germline): SGHRS, YFSETQ.